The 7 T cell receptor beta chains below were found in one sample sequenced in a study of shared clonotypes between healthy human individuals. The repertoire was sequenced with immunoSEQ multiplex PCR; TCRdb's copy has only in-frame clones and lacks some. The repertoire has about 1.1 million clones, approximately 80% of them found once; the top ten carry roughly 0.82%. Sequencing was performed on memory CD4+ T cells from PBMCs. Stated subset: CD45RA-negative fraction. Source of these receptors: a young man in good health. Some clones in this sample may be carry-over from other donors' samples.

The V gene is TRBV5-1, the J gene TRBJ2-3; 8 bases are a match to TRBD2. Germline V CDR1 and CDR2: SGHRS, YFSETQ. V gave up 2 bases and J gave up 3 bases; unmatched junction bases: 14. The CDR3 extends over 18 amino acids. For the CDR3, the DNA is TGCGCCAGCAGCTTATATCCGGGAGGGCCGGACGATACAGATACGCAGTATTTT. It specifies CASSLYPGGPDDTDTQYF. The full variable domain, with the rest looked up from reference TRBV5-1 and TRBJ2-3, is KAGVTQTPRYLIKTRGQQVTLSCSPISGHRSVSWYQQTPGQGLQFLFEYFSETQRNKGNFPGRFSGRQFSNSRSEMNVSTLELGDSALYLCASSLYPGGPDDTDTQYFGPGTRLTVL.

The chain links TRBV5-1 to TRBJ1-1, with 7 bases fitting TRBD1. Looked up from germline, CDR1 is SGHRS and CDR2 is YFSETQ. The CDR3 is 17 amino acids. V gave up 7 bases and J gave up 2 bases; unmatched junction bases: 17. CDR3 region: CASQTHPPGTANTEAFF. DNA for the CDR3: TGCGCCAGCCAAACGCATCCTCCCGGGACAGCCAACACTGAAGCTTTCTTT.

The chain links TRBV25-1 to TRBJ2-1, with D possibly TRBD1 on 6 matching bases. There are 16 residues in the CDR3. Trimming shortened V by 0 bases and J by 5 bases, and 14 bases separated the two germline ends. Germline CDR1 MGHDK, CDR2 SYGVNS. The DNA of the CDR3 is TGTGCCAGCAGTGAATACCGTATCAGGGGCCACAATGAGCAGTTCTTC. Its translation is CASSEYRIRGHNEQFF.

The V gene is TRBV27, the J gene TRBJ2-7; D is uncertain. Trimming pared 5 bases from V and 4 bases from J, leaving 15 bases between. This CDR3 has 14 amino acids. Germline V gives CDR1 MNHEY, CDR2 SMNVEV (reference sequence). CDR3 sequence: CASSPRRTGYEQYF. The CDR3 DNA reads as TGTGCCAGCAGTCCACGAAGGACCGGGTACGAGCAGTACTTC.

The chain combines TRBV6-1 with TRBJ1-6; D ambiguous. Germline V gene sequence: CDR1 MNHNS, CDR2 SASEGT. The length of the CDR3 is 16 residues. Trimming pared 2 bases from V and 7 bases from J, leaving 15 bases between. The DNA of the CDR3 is TGTGCCAGCAGTGAAAGGGCAGTTCCGATAAATTCACCCCTCCACTTT. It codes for CASSERAVPINSPLHF.

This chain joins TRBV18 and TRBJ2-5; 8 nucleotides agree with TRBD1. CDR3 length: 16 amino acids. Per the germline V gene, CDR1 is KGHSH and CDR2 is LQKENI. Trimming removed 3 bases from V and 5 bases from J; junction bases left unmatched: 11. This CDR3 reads CASSPSGQGVGETQYF. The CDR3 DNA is TGTGCCAGCTCACCTTCAGGACAGGGAGTAGGGGAGACCCAGTACTTC.

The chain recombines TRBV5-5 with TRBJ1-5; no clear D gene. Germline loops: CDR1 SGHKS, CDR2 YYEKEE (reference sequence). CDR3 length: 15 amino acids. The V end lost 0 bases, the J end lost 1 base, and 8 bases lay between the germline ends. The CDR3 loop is CASSLGFLSNQPQHF. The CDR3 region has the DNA TGTGCCAGCAGCTTGGGGTTTTTGAGCAATCAGCCCCAGCATTTT.